Sequencing of this TCR beta chain was carried out in a study of cytomegalovirus exposure and HLA in healthy donors. The study's findings and limits: Versus the roughly 700-donor mean, an Asian-associated ancestry cluster reportedly showed fewer N-insertions in a later analysis. A likely sequencing artifact accounted for one observed cluster of highly shared sequence variants. Presence/absence comparisons presumed near-even sequencing depth among donors. Among TCR beta chains, those listed as cytomegalovirus-associated numbered more than 150.

For this clone: Its target is not known.

Vbeta (60) and Jbeta (13) primers were used in the PCR. TCRdb's copy holds only in-frame clones and misses some; the assay was immunoSEQ multiplex PCR. The data show around 150,000 clones, 70% seen once. V lost 2 bases and J lost 7; bases outside the gene matches: 1. The germline V gene encodes CDR1 MNHEY and CDR2 SVGAGI. This CDR3 has 12 residues. This chain joins TRBV6-5 and TRBJ1-1, with 7 bases matching TRBD1. The source material was PBMCs. The source is a man between 18 and 35 years old in good health and CMV-seropositive. CDR3 nucleotide sequence: TGTGCCAGCAGTTACGGACAGGATGAAGCTTTCTTT. It specifies CASSYGQDEAFF.